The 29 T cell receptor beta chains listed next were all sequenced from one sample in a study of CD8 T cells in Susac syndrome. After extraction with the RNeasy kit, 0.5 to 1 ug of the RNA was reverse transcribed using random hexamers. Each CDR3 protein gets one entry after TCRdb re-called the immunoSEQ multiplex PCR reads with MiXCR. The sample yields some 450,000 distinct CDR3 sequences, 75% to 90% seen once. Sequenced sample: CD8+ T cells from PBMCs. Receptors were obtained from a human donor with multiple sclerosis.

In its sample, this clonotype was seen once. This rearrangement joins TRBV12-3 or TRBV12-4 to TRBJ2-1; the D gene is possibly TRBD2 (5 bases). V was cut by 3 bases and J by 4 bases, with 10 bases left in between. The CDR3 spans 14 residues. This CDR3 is CASSFSGEYNEQFF. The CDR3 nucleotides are TGTGCCAGCAGTTTCAGCGGAGAGTACAATGAGCAGTTCTTC.

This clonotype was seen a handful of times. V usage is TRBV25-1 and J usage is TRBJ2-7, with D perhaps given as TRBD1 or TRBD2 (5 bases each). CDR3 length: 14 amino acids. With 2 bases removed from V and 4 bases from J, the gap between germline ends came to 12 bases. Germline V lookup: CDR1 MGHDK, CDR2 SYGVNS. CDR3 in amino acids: CASSERGAGYEQYF. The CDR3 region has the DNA TGTGCCAGCAGTGAAAGAGGGGCGGGTTACGAGCAGTACTTC.

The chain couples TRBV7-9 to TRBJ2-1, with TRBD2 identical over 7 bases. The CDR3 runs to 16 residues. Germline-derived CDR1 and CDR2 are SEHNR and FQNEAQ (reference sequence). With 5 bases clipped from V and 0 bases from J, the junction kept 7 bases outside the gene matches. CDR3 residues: CASSPREASSYNEQFF. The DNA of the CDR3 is TGTGCCAGCAGCCCCCGGGAGGCTTCCTCCTACAATGAGCAGTTCTTC.

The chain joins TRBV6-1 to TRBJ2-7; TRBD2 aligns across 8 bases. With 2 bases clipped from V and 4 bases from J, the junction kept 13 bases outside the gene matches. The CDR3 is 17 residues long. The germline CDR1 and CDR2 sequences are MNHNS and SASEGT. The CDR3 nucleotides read TGTGCCAGCAGTGAAATAGCATGGAGCGGGGGTTATTACGAGCAGTACTTC. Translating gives CASSEIAWSGGYYEQYF.

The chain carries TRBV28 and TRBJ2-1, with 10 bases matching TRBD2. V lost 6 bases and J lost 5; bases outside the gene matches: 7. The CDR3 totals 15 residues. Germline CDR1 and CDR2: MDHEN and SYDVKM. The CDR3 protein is CASRIAGGGDNEQFF. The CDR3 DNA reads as TGTGCCAGCAGAATAGCGGGAGGAGGGGACAATGAGCAGTTCTTC.

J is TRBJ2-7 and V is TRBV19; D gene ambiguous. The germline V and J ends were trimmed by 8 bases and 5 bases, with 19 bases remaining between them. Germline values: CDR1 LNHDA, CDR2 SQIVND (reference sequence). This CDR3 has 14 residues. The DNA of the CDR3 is TGTGCCAGTTCCGCGAGCGCTTCGGTTAACGAGCAGTACTTC. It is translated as CASSASASVNEQYF.

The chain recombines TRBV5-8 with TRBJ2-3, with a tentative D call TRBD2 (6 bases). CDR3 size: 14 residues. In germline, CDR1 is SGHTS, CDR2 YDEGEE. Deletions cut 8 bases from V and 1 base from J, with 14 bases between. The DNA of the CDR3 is TGTGCCAGTCACCTGGGGGGTCGCACAGATACGCAGTATTTT. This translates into CASHLGGRTDTQYF.

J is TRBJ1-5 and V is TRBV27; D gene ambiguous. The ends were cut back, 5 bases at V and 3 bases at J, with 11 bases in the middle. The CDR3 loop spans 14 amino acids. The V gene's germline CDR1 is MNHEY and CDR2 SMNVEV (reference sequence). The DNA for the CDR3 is TGTGCCAGCAGTCCCCTGGGGTTCAATCAGCCCCAGCATTTT. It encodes CASSPLGFNQPQHF.

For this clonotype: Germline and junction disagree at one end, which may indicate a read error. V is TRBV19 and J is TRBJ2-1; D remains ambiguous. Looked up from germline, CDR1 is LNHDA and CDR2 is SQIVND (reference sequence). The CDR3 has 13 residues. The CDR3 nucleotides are TGTGCCAGTAGTATAGGGTCCTCCAATGAGCAGTTCTTC. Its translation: CASSIGSSNEQFF. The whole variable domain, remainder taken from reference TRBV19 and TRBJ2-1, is DGGITQSPKYLFRKEGQNVTLSCEQNLNHDAMYWYRQDPGQGLRLIYYSQIVNDFQKGDIAEGYSVSREKKESFPLTVTSAQKNPTAFYLCASSIGSSNEQFFGPGTRLTVL.

CDR3 sequence: CASSHRSTLNTGELFF. The CDR3 region has the DNA TGTGCCAGCAGCCACCGAAGCACATTGAACACCGGGGAGCTGTTTTTT. The chain carries TRBV3-1 and TRBJ2-2; D is unresolved. V was trimmed by 3 bases and J by 1 base, leaving 12 bases between them. CDR3 length: 16 amino acids. Germline V gene lookup returns CDR1 LGHDT and CDR2 YNNKEL (reference sequence). Drawing the rest from reference TRBV3-1 and TRBJ2-2, the complete variable domain is DTAVSQTPKYLVTQMGNDKSIKCEQNLGHDTMYWYKQDSKKFLKIMFSYNNKELIINETVPNRFSPKSPDKAHLNLHINSLELGDSAVYFCASSHRSTLNTGELFFGEGSRLTVL.

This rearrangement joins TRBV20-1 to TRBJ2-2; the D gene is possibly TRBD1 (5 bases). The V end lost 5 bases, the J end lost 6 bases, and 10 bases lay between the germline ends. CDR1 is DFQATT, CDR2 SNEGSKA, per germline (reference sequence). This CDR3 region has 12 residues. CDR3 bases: TGCAGTGCTGGACATGAATCCGGGGAGCTGTTTTTT. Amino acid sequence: CSAGHESGELFF.

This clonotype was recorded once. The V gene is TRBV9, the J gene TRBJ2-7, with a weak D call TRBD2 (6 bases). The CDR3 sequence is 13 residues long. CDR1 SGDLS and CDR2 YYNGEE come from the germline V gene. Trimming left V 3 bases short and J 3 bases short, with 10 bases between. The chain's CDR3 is CASSGGGNYEQYF. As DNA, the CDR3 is TGTGCCAGCAGCGGGGGAGGAAACTACGAGCAGTACTTC.

The CDR3 region has the DNA TGTGCCACCAGCAGAGCAGGGTTGTACGAGCAGTACTTC. Translating gives CATSRAGLYEQYF. The V and J genes are TRBV15 and TRBJ2-7; perhaps TRBD1 as D (5 bases). This CDR3 region has 13 residues. V lost 1 base and J lost 4, with 8 bases in between. The V gene's germline CDR1 is LNHNV and CDR2 YYDKDF (reference sequence).

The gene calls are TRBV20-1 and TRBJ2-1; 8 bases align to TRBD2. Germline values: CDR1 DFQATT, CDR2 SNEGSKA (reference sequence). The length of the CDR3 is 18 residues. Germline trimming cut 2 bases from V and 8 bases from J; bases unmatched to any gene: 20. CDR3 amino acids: CSARSFTTSGRHLDEQFF. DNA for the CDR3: TGCAGTGCTAGATCCTTTACTACTAGCGGACGCCACCTAGATGAGCAGTTCTTC.

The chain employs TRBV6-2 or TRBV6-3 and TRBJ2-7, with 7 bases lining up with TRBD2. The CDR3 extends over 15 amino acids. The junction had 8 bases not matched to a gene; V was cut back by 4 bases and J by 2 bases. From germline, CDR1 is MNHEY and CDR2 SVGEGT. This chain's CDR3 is CASSLGGGFPYEQYF. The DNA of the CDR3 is TGTGCCAGCAGTTTAGGCGGGGGATTCCCCTACGAGCAGTACTTC.

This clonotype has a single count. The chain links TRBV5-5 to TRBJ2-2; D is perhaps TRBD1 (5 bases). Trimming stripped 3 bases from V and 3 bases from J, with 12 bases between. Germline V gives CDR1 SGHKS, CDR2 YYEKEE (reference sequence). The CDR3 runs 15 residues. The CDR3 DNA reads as TGTGCCAGCAGCTCCAGGGAAGGGTACACCGGGGAGCTGTTTTTT. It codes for CASSSREGYTGELFF.

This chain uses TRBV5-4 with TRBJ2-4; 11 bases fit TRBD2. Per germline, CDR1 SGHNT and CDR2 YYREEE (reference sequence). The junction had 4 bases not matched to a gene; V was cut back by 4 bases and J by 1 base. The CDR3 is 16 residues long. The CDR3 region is CASSDGTSGAKNIQYF. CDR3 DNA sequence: TGTGCCAGCAGCGACGGGACTAGCGGTGCCAAAAACATTCAGTACTTC.

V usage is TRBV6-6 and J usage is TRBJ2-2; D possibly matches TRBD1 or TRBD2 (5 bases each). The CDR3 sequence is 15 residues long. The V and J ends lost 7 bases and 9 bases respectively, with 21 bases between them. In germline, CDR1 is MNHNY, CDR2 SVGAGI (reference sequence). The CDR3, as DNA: TGTGCCAGCACTGTGACCATGGGGGAGCACCGGGAGCTGTTTTTT. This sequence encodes CASTVTMGEHRELFF.

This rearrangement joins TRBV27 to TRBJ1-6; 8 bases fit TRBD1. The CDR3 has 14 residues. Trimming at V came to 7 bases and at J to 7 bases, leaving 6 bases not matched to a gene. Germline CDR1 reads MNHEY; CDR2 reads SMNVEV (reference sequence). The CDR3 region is CASTATGGNSPLHF. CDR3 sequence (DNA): TGTGCCAGCACCGCAACAGGGGGAAATTCACCCCTCCACTTT.

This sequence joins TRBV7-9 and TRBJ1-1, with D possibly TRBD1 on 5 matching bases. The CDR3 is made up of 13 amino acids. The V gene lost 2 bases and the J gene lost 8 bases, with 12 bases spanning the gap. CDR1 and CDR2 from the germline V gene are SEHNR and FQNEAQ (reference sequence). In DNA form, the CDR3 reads TGTGCCAGCAGCTTACCGGCAGGGCTGGAAGCTTTCTTT. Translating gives CASSLPAGLEAFF.

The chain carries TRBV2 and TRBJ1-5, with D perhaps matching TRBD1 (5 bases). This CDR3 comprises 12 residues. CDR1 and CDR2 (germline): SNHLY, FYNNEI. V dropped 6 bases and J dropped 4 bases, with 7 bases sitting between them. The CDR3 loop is CASRGVNQPQHF. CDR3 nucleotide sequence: TGTGCCAGCAGGGGGGTGAATCAGCCCCAGCATTTT.

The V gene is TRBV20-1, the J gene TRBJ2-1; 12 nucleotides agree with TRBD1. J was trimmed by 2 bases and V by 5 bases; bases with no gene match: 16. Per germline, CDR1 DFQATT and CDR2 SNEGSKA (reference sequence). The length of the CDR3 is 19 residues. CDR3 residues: CSAGSRGTGGTLPYNEQFF. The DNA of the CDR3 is TGCAGTGCTGGCTCTCGGGGGACAGGGGGCACCTTGCCCTACAATGAGCAGTTCTTC.

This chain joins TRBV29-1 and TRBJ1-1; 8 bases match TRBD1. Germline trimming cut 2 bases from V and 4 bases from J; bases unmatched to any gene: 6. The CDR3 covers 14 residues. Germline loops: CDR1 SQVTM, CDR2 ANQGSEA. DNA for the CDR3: TGCAGCGTTGAAAAGACAGGGGATCGCACTGAAGCTTTCTTT. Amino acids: CSVEKTGDRTEAFF.

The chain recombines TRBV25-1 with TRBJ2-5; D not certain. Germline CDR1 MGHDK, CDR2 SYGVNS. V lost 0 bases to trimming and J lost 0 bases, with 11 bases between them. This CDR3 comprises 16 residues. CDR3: CASSEYQQFNQETQYF. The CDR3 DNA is TGTGCCAGCAGTGAATACCAACAGTTTAACCAAGAGACCCAGTACTTC.

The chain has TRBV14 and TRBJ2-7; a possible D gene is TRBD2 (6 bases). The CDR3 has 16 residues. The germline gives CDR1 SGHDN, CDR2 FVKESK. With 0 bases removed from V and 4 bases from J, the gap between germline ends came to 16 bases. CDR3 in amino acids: CASSQEGVGGYYEQYF. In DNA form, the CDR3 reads TGTGCCAGCAGCCAAGAAGGGGTGGGAGGCTATTACGAGCAGTACTTC.

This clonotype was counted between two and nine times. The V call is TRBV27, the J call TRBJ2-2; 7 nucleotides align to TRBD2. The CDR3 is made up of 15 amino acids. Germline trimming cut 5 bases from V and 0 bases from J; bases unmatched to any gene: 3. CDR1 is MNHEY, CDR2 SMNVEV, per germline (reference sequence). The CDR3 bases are TGTGCCAGCAGTACCGGGACTACGAACACCGGGGAGCTGTTTTTT. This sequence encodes CASSTGTTNTGELFF.

CDR3 nucleotides: TGCAGCGCTAATACAGGGGGCCAGGAGACCCAGTACTTC. Encoded protein: CSANTGGQETQYF. V usage is TRBV29-1 and J usage is TRBJ2-5, with 9 bases lining up with TRBD1. Germline V lookup: CDR1 SQVTM, CDR2 ANQGSEA. The V segment lost 7 bases and the J segment 5 bases; nucleotides outside the gene matches: 8. This CDR3 is 13 amino acids long.

The CDR3 region is CASSRGAEKLFF. CDR3 sequence (DNA): TGTGCCAGCAGCCGAGGGGCTGAAAAACTGTTTTTT. The chain has TRBV12-3 or TRBV12-4 and TRBJ1-4, with a possible D match to TRBD1 (5 bases). V was trimmed by 6 bases and J by 7 bases, leaving 9 bases between them. The CDR3 is 12 amino acids.

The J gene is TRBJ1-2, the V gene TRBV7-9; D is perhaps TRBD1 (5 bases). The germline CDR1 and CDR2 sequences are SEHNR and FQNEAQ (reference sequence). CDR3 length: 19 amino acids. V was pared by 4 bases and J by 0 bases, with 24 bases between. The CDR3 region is CASSSTTGADTFSNYGYTF. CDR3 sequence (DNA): TGTGCCAGCAGCTCGACCACAGGTGCTGATACGTTTTCTAACTATGGCTACACCTTC.